Below, 7 T cell receptor beta chains from the same sample are listed, as sequenced in a study of control samples from healthy donors and cancer patients. Data came from immunoSEQ multiplex PCR; TCRdb stores just in-frame clones and leaves some out. The repertoire holds about 160,000 clones, with approximately 90% as singletons. Sequenced sample: blood. All receptors derive from a man aged 25-45 years in good health.

This clone was seen once. The chain couples TRBV7-3 to TRBJ1-1; weak D call: TRBD1 (5 bases). With 2 bases removed from V and 1 base from J, the gap between germline ends came to 11 bases. The CDR3 is made up of 15 amino acids. Germline-derived CDR1 and CDR2 are SGHTA and FQGTGA. The CDR3 protein is CASSLGGDRNTEAFF. CDR3 in DNA: TGTGCCAGCAGCTTAGGGGGGGATCGGAACACTGAAGCTTTCTTT.

The CDR3 is CASSLRDSFTYEQYF. The CDR3 nucleotides read TGTGCCAGCAGCCTTCGGGACAGTTTTACCTACGAGCAGTACTTC. The gene calls are TRBV5-6 and TRBJ2-7; 7 bases are shared with TRBD1. With 4 bases clipped from V and 2 bases from J, the junction kept 9 bases outside the gene matches. This CDR3 is 15 amino acids long. Germline values: CDR1 SGHDT, CDR2 YYEEEE.

V and J are TRBV7-9 and TRBJ1-4, with D possibly being TRBD1 (6 bases). V lost 5 bases and J 1 base, leaving 17 bases between the germline ends. Germline CDR1 is SEHNR and CDR2 is FQNEAQ (reference sequence). The CDR3 extends over 17 amino acids. In DNA, the CDR3 is TGTGCCAGCAGCACCTCAACAGGGATTGGAACTAATGAAAAACTGTTTTTT. Protein sequence: CASSTSTGIGTNEKLFF. Full variable domain (rest looked up from reference TRBV7-9 and TRBJ1-4): DTGVSQNPRHKITKRGQNVTFRCDPISEHNRLYWYRQTLGQGPEFLTYFQNEAQLEKSRLLSDRFSAERPKGSFSTLEIQRTEQGDSAMYLCASSTSTGIGTNEKLFFGSGTQLSVL.

The V gene is TRBV11-2, the J gene TRBJ2-7; the match to TRBD2 covers 8 bases. The J segment lost 3 bases and the V segment lost 5 bases, leaving 9 bases of the junction unmatched. This CDR3 contains 15 residues. From germline, CDR1 is SGHAT and CDR2 FQNNGV. CDR3 protein: CASSHTSGVFYEQYF. In DNA, the CDR3 is TGTGCCAGCAGCCATACTAGCGGAGTATTCTACGAGCAGTACTTC.

This clone came up once. The V and J genes are TRBV3-1 (or the pseudogene TRBV3-2) and TRBJ2-5; D is tentatively TRBD1 or TRBD2 (6 bases each). Deletions cut 7 bases from V and 9 bases from J, with 24 bases between. CDR1 and CDR2 (germline): LGHDT, YNNKEL (reference sequence). This CDR3 is 15 amino acids long. CDR3 amino acids: CASTPAVGGPRAQYF. Here the CDR3 DNA reads TGTGCCAGCACCCCTGCGGTGGGGGGCCCCAGGGCCCAGTACTTC.

This clone appeared a few times. The chain uses TRBV27 and TRBJ1-2; no definite D call. The germline V and J ends were trimmed by 6 bases and 1 base, with 15 bases remaining between them. The CDR3 is 15 amino acids. Germline-derived CDR1 and CDR2 are MNHEY and SMNVEV (reference sequence). CDR3 region: CASSPVDGVNYGYTF. For the CDR3, the DNA is TGTGCCAGCAGCCCCGTGGATGGTGTTAACTATGGCTACACCTTC.

This clone was counted between two and nine times. The chain is built from TRBV2 and TRBJ1-5; D is perhaps TRBD1 (5 bases). Per the germline V gene, CDR1 is SNHLY and CDR2 is FYNNEI. The V end lost 7 bases, the J end lost 7 bases, and 14 bases lay between the germline ends. CDR3 length equals 13 residues. DNA for the CDR3: TGTGCCAGCACCCCCCGGGGCGAACAGCCCCAGCATTTT. It encodes CASTPRGEQPQHF.